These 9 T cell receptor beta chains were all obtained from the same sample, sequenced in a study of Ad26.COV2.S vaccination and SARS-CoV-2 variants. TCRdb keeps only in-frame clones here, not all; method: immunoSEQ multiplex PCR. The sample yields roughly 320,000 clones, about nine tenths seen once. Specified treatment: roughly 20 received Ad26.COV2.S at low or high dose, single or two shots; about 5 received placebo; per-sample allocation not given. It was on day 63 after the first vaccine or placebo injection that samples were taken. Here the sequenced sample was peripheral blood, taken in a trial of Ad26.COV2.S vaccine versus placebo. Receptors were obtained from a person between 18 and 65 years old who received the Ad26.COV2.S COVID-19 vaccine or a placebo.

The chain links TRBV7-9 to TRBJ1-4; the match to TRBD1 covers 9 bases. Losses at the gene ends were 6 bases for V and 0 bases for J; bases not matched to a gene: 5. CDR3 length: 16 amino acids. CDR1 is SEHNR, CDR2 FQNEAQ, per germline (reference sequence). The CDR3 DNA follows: TGTGCCAGCAGGCCTACAGGGGGCCCAACTAATGAAAAACTGTTTTTT. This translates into CASRPTGGPTNEKLFF.

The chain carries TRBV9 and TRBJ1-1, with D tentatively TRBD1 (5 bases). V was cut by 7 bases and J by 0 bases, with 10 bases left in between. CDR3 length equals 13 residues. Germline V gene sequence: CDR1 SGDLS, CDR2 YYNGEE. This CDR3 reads CASRGLMNTEAFF. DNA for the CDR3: TGTGCCAGCCGGGGGTTAATGAACACTGAAGCTTTCTTT.

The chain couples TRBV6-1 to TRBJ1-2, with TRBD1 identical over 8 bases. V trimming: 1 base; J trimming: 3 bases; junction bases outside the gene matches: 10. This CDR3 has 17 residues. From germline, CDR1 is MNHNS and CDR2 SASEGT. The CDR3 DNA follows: TGTGCCAGCAGTGAAGGGACAGGGACTTTGGGGGACTATGGCTACACCTTC. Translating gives CASSEGTGTLGDYGYTF.

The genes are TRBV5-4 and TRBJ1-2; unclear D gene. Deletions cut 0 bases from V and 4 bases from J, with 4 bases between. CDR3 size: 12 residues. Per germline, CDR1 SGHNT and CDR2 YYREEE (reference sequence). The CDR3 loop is CASSLDGYGYTF. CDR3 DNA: TGTGCCAGCAGCTTGGACGGCTATGGCTACACCTTC.

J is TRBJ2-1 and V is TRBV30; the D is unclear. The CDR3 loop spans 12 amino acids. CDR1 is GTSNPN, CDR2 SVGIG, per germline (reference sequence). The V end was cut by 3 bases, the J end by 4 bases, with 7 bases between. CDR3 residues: CAWSGGYNEQFF. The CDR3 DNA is TGTGCCTGGAGCGGCGGATACAATGAGCAGTTCTTC.

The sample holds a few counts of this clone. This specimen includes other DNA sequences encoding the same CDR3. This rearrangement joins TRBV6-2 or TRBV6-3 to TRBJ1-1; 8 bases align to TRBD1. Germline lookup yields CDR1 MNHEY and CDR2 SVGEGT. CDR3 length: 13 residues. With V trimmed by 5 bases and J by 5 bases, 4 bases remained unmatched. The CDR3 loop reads CASSPRDRTEAFF. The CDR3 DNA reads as TGTGCCAGCAGTCCCCGGGACAGGACTGAAGCTTTCTTT.

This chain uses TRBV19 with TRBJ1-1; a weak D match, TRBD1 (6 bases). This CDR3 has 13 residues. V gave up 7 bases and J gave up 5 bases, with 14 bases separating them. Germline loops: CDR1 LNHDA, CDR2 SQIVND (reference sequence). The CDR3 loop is CASTRSRGTEAFF. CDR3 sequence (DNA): TGTGCCAGTACCCGAAGCAGGGGAACTGAAGCTTTCTTT.

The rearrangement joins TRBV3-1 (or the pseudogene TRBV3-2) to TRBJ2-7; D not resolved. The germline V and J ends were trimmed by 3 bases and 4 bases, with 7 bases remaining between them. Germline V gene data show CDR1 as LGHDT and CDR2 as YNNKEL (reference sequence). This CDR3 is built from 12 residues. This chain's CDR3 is CASSQGWYEQYF. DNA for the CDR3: TGTGCCAGCAGCCAGGGCTGGTACGAGCAGTACTTC.

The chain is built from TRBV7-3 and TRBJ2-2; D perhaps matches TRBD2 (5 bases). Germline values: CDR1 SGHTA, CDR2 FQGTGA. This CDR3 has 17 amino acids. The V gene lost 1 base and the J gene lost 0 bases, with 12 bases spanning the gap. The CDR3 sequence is CASSLNRLTSNTGELFF. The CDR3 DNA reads TGTGCCAGCAGCTTAAATCGACTAACCTCGAACACCGGGGAGCTGTTTTTT. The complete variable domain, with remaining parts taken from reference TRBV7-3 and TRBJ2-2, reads GAGVSQTPSNKVTEKGKYVELRCDPISGHTALYWYRQSLGQGPEFLIYFQGTGAADDSGLPNDRFFAVRPEGSVSTLKIQRTERGDSAVYLCASSLNRLTSNTGELFFGEGSRLTVL.